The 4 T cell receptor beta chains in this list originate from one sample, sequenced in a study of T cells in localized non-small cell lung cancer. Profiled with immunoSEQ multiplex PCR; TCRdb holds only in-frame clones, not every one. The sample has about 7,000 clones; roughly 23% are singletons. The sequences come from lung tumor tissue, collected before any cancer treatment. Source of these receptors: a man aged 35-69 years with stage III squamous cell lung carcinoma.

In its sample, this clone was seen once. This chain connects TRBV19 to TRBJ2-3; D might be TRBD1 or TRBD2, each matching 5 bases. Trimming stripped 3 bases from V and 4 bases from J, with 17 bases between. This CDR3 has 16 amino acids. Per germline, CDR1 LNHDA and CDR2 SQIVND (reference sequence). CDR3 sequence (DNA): TGTGCCAGTAGTATCCGGGGCCCAGGAGGTGCAGATACGCAGTATTTT. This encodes CASSIRGPGGADTQYF.

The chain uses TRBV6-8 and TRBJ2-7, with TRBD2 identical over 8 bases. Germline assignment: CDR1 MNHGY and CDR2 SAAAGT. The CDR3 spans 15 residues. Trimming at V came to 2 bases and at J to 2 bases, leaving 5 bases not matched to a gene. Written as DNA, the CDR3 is TGTGCCAGCAGTTACGGGACTAGGTCAACCTACGAGCAGTACTTC. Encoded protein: CASSYGTRSTYEQYF.

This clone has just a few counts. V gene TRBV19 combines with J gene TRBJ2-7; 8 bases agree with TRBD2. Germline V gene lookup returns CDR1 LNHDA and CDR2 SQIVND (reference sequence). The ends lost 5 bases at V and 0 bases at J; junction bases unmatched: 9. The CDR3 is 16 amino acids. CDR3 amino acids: CASSAPALADSYEQYF. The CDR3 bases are TGTGCCAGTAGTGCCCCCGCACTAGCGGACTCCTACGAGCAGTACTTC.

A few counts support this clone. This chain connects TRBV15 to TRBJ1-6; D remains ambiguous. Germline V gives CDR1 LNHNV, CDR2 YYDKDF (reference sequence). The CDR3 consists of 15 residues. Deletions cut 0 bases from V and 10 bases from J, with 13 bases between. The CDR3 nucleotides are TGTGCCACCAGCAGAGATCCAGGACTGGGGTCACCCCTCCACTTT. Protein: CATSRDPGLGSPLHF.